Sequencing of this T cell receptor beta chain was carried out in a study of regulatory T cells in long-lasting Graves disease (dated by TCRdb to 2020 to 2023). Background on the whole study: Patients with newly diagnosed Graves' disease had been on antithyroid drugs for under 3 months. A total of roughly 33 samples underwent TCR sequencing: about 13 from persistent and approximately 20 from newly diagnosed Graves' disease patients. The study was registered as a clinical trial and conducted in China. Peripheral blood TCR sequencing and RNA sequencing compared persistent Graves' disease patients with newly diagnosed Graves' disease patients.

Based on the germline V gene (reference sequence), the CDR1 and CDR2 sequences are DFQATT and SNEGSKA. The CDR3 sequence holds 16 residues, the cysteine and phenylalanine included. The CDR3 DNA has 48 bases and is translated from base 1. Trimming removed 0 bases from V and 3 bases from J; the gene matches leave 8 bases unexplained. Results the study describes overall, beyond this receptor: Lower TCR Shannon entropy and fewer highly expanded clones were observed in persistent Graves' disease patients than in newly diagnosed patients, which suggested clonal expansion. Patients with persistent disease shared more public clonotypes (about 2,700) than newly diagnosed patients did (more than 900). Persistent disease showed preferential use of TRBV28, TRBJ1-2 and TRBJ2-5, whereas newly diagnosed disease favored TRBV20-1 and TRBJ2-1. Sequencing and analysis were limited to the TCR beta chain. As a limitation, the authors acknowledged that the small sample size may reduce accuracy. Peripheral blood alone was examined, since thyroid tissue, which constituted the primary lesion, could not be accessed.

This clonotype was observed at least ten times. The target of this receptor is not known. Nothing much larger sits one base from this clone, and base qualities are not available. To prepare the library, multiplex PCR was applied. Sequenced using an Illumina HiSeq 4000. TCR beta libraries were built with iRepertoire HTBI primers and Arm-PCR amplification of CDR3 regions. Before sequencing, the PCR products went through gel purification. The authors' pipeline ran thus. Gene usage analysis of CDR3 amino acid clonotypes relied on the roughly 60 TRBV and about 15 TRBJ segments identified across samples. COPE and FqMerger were used to merge the filtered high-quality paired reads into contigs. BLAST was used to align contigs to the IMGT TRBV, TRBD and TRBJ reference genes, and CDR3 was defined following IMGT. Clonotypes above 0.1% frequency were classified as highly expanded clones. Shannon entropy served as the measure of repertoire diversity, while the Gini coefficient captured V-J evenness. Clonotypes shared by more than one individual were considered public. TCRdb reprocessing: public reads trimmed at Q25 with fastp, clones called with MiXCR, in-frame beta chains kept. CDR3 protein duplicates are merged, each entry listing the most common genes and DNA. TCRdb's processing, not the authors' own work, is the source of the V and J calls. This sample holds 250,000 or so distinct CDR3 sequences; 18% were observed only once. The ten top clones hold 12% to 15% of the sample.

Per the publication, the time point label means: newly diagnosed GD, antithyroid drugs for less than 3 months. RNA was extracted from PBMCs in TRIzol for both TCR sequencing and RNA sequencing. The diagnosis of Graves' disease was made according to American Thyroid Association guidelines. Patients were recruited from an endocrinology department in Xi'an, China. From each patient, approximately 9.9 milliliters of peripheral blood was collected into an EDTA anticoagulant tube. PBMCs were isolated by Ficoll Paque Plus density gradient separation without further T cell sorting. An Agilent 2100 Bioanalyzer and agarose gel were used to assess RNA quality, and a NanoDrop 2000 was used to measure RNA concentration. This same sample was also part of a study on T cells in Graves' hyperthyroidism and ophthalmopathy. As the second paper documents: Stable Graves' hyperthyroidism was defined as no progression to ophthalmopathy during 18 months of follow-up. The hyperthyroidism patients were between 18 and 65 years old and newly diagnosed, with a disease duration of less than 2 months. The study excluded patients with uncontrolled infections, other autoimmune diseases, pregnancy or lactation. Clinical symptoms, serum thyroxine and TRAb, thyroid ultrasound, and orbital computed tomography formed the basis for the diagnoses. The first round of RT-PCR for the TCR CDR3 was performed with the HTBI primer set and the Qiagen OneStep RT-PCR kit. Most expanded thyroid clonotypes (frequency above 0.001) were also found in blood, which suggests that blood repertoires may mirror thyroid immune responses. Ophthalmopathy was separated from stable hyperthyroidism by a 13 V-J signature model, with around 90% sensitivity and roughly 81% specificity obtained in cross-validation and 80%/75% obtained in testing. In validation, the model predicted progression to ophthalmopathy with approximately 69% sensitivity and approximately 74% specificity, a median of about six months before onset. TCR V-J signatures able to tell the groups apart were searched for in a discovery cohort of 90 to 100 patients, of whom over 40 had Graves' ophthalmopathy and some 60 had stable Graves' hyperthyroidism. Prospective prediction of ophthalmopathy was tested in an independent validation cohort consisting of some 20 hyperthyroidism patients and around 17 patients who later progressed to ophthalmopathy. The 100 or so discovery patients were divided at random into training and test sets in a 7:3 ratio. In roughly six Graves' hyperthyroidism patients, the study also compared T-cell repertoires from thyroid tissue with T-cell repertoires from blood. After blood sampling, hyperthyroidism patients were treated with methimazole at a starting dose of 30 mg daily, and ophthalmopathy patients were treated with high-dose intravenous methylprednisolone. Libraries were constructed in a second round of multiplex PCR, after which size selection and purification were carried out. Libraries were sequenced paired-end with 100 bp reads on an Illumina HiSeq2000. SOAPnuke was used to process the raw data, removing reads that contained adapters or uncalled bases, had a mean Phred below 15, or lacked an exact match to the constant primer or identifier. High-quality paired reads were merged using COPE v1.2.5, and each unique nucleotide sequence was defined as a clonotype. MiTCR v1.1 was used to align the clonotypes against IMGT TRBV, TRBD and TRBJ reference segments. The analysis included only V-J combinations with a frequency above 0.0001, which together covered approximately 99% of the repertoires. A TCS score was defined as the ratio between F50 (clonal expansion) and ExV (chaos), using BLOSUM62-based TCRdist between CDR3 peptides within each V-J. Welch's t-statistics and random forest reduced 500 to 650 V-J features to roughly 13, which were used in a naive Bayes classifier (R e1071). No statistical method was used to fix the sample size in advance, and group allocation was not hidden from the investigators. The paper describes TCR Vbeta CDR3 sequencing of more than 120 peripheral blood samples, made up of 43 ophthalmopathy patients, roughly 75 hyperthyroidism patients and around 17 progressor patients.

This sequence uses TRBV20-1 and TRBJ1-1; 9 junctional bases match TRBD1. The material was peripheral blood mononuclear cells (PBMCs), obtained at new diagnosis, from a patient treated with antithyroid drugs. This clonotype was sampled from a woman aged 25 to 39 with Graves disease. Donor details come from another sample of the same person, matched by shared clones. The DNA reads TGCAGTGCTAGAGATCCGGGGACAGGGCAGGACACTGAAGCTTTCTTT. It translates to CSARDPGTGQDTEAFF.